Described below is a single T cell receptor (beta chain) sequence and its context. From germline, CDR1 is LGHDT and CDR2 YNNKEL (reference sequence). The CDR3 is 14 residues long. V lost 3 bases and J lost 4, with 12 bases in between. The protocol was immunoSEQ multiplex PCR, while the TCRdb copy is restricted to in-frame clones and leaves out a portion. This table holds approximately 150,000 clones, around 86% found once. This sample was included in a study of blood T cell repertoires in COVID-19. This receptor was obtained from a man at least 80 years old with acute or convalescent COVID-19. The specimen was peripheral blood. J is TRBJ1-2 and V is TRBV3-1 (or the pseudogene TRBV3-2); D gene uncertain. This CDR3 is CASSQRTRPYGYTF. In DNA, the CDR3 is TGTGCCAGCAGCCAGAGGACTCGCCCCTATGGCTACACCTTC.